The 4 T cell receptor beta chains in this list originate from one sample, sequenced in a study of cytomegalovirus exposure and HLA in healthy donors. PCR involved 60 Vbeta and 13 Jbeta primers. Data came from immunoSEQ multiplex PCR; TCRdb stores just in-frame clones and leaves some out. The sample records 150,000 to 200,000 clones, around 86% being singletons. Input material: PBMCs. The receptors originated from a girl aged 2 to 9 in good health and CMV-seropositive.

The genes are TRBV5-1 and TRBJ1-1; D unclear. Germline CDR1 reads SGHRS; CDR2 reads YFSETQ. The CDR3 spans 15 residues. V was pared by 7 bases and J by 1 base, with 17 bases between. The CDR3 coding sequence is TGCGCCAGCCCCTACACGGCGGGTCCGAACACTGAAGCTTTCTTT. Amino acids: CASPYTAGPNTEAFF.

In this sample, this clone turned up once. This chain links TRBV29-1 with TRBJ2-5; 7 nucleotides match TRBD2. The J call may be wrong; the DNA end is better matched by TRBJ2-7. The germline CDR1 and CDR2 sequences are SQVTM and ANQGSEA. The CDR3 is 12 residues long. The CDR3 DNA sequence: TGCAGCGCCGGGACTACCTCCTACGAGCAGTACTTC. Translation: CSAGTTSYEQYF.

The CDR3 DNA reads as TGTGCCAGCAGCTTGGCTTGGGAAAGGATAGCGGGAGTGGAGGATACGCAGTATTTT. Residues: CASSLAWERIAGVEDTQYF. The chain links TRBV5-6 to TRBJ2-3, with TRBD2 identical over 9 bases. V trimming: 0 bases; J trimming: 6 bases; junction bases outside the gene matches: 17. The germline V gene has CDR1 SGHDT and CDR2 YYEEEE. The CDR3 sequence is 19 residues long. Full variable domain (outside the CDR3, taken from reference TRBV5-6 and TRBJ2-3): DAGVTQSPTHLIKTRGQQVTLRCSPKSGHDTVSWYQQALGQGPQFIFQYYEEEERQRGNFPDRFSGHQFPNYSSELNVNALLLGDSALYLCASSLAWERIAGVEDTQYFGPGTRLTVL.

The rearrangement links TRBV29-1 to TRBJ2-3; 12 positions match TRBD2. The CDR3 contains 16 residues. Germline values: CDR1 SQVTM, CDR2 ANQGSEA. The ends lost 3 bases at V and 5 bases at J; junction bases unmatched: 9. The CDR3 nucleotides are TGCAGCGTTGAGAGGGCTAGCGGGGGGGGAGTAGATACGCAGTATTTT. Protein: CSVERASGGGVDTQYF.